These 3 T cell receptor beta chains originate from one sample sequenced in a study of T cells after yellow fever vaccination. TCRdb ran MiXCR on the 5' RACE reads and lists one entry per CDR3 protein. The table has hundreds of thousands of distinct CDR3 sequences, 13% seen once. Sequencing used PBMCs, obtained on the day of the yellow fever booster vaccination. The receptors derive from a man aged 25-45 years who received the YFV17D yellow fever vaccine.

In its sample, this clonotype was seen a few times. The V and J genes are TRBV12-3 or TRBV12-4 and TRBJ2-2, with 7 bases fitting TRBD1. Losses at the gene ends were 6 bases for V and 3 bases for J; bases not matched to a gene: 4. The CDR3 sequence is 14 residues long. The DNA for the CDR3 is TGTGCCAGCAGCCCGGACAGGCACACCGGGGAGCTGTTTTTT. Protein product: CASSPDRHTGELFF.

The table lists this clonotype with a few counts. V gene TRBV12-3 or TRBV12-4 combines with J gene TRBJ2-5; 12 bases match TRBD1. Trimming removed 4 bases from V and 7 bases from J; junction bases left unmatched: 7. CDR3 size: 15 residues. This CDR3 is CASSSGTGGGGTQYF. For the CDR3, the DNA is TGTGCCAGCAGTTCTGGGACAGGGGGCGGAGGGACCCAGTACTTC.

With regard to this clonotype: The junction differs from germline at one of its ends, possibly a read error. The chain carries TRBV6-1 and TRBJ2-7, with 13 nucleotides matching TRBD2. The CDR3 extends over 18 amino acids. The germline CDR1 and CDR2 sequences are MNHNS and SASEGT. The chain's CDR3 is CASTTRTSGGFGSYDQYF. The CDR3 nucleotides are TGTGCCAGCACCACGAGGACTAGCGGGGGCTTCGGGTCCTACGACCAGTACTTC.